These 2 T cell receptor beta chains share one sample of origin, sequenced in a study of cytomegalovirus exposure and HLA in healthy donors. PCR employed 60 Vbeta and 13 Jbeta primers. The data were produced by immunoSEQ multiplex PCR, yet TCRdb's version contains in-frame clones alone and is incomplete. The data contain 95,000 to 150,000 clones, over 70% of them singletons. The sequencing sample was made of PBMCs. The receptors were gathered from a female donor in good health and CMV-seropositive.

This clone occurred a few times. The chain has TRBV7-3 and TRBJ2-1, with TRBD2 as a possible D gene (6 bases). The CDR3 contains 14 residues. The germline V and J ends were trimmed by 7 bases and 4 bases, with 14 bases remaining between them. The V gene's germline CDR1 is SGHTA and CDR2 FQGTGA. The CDR3 DNA follows: TGTGCCAGCACCCCGGGCGGGGAGTACAATGAGCAGTTCTTC. This gives the protein CASTPGGEYNEQFF.

The genes are TRBV5-1 and TRBJ2-5; 10 bases agree with TRBD2. The length of the CDR3 is 16 residues. V shed 1 base and J 5 bases; nucleotides not matched to a gene: 8. CDR1 and CDR2 from the germline V gene are SGHRS and YFSETQ. This chain's CDR3 is CASSLSSGGLGETQYF. Written as DNA, the CDR3 is TGCGCCAGCAGCTTGTCTAGCGGGGGCTTGGGGGAGACCCAGTACTTC.